The 29 T cell receptor beta chains reported below all come from one sample, sequenced in a study of blood T cell repertoires in COVID-19 (dated by TCRdb to 2020 to 2022). Receptor libraries were prepared by the immunoSEQ multiplex PCR assay. Here the immuneACCESS table is served through TCRdb, limited to in-frame sequences with V and J called. Missing clones are a known gap in these copies; in checked studies unresolved V genes cover under half, and the rest lacks a known reason. The sample records approximately 250,000 clones, 75% to 90% of which are singletons. The ten biggest clones cover around 13% of the sample. Sequencing was done on a sample of peripheral blood. The receptors shown here come from a woman in her 70s with COVID-19, enrolled during active disease.

The rearrangement joins TRBV5-1 to TRBJ2-7, with D possibly TRBD1 on 6 matching bases. The CDR3 spans 15 residues. Germline V gene sequence: CDR1 SGHRS, CDR2 YFSETQ. Trimming left V 3 bases short and J 7 bases short, with 20 bases between. The CDR3 spells CASSWDLTGSGEQYF. In DNA, the CDR3 is TGCGCCAGCAGCTGGGACCTCACAGGGTCAGGGGAGCAGTACTTC.

The chain is built from TRBV28 and TRBJ2-1, with D possibly TRBD2 on 6 matching bases. CDR1 is MDHEN and CDR2 is SYDVKM in the germline V gene. Deletions cut 2 bases from V and 3 bases from J, with 11 bases between. The CDR3 is 15 residues long. The CDR3, as DNA: TGTGCCAGCAGTTTAGCGGGGCCCCTCTACAATGAGCAGTTCTTC. This encodes CASSLAGPLYNEQFF.

This chain joins TRBV7-2 and TRBJ2-2, with D maybe TRBD2 (7 bases). Trimming took off 3 bases at V and 1 base at J, with 15 bases between the two ends. The germline V gene has CDR1 SGHTA and CDR2 FQGNSA. The CDR3 length is 17 residues. This CDR3 is CASSFGGGSWNTGELFF. CDR3 sequence (DNA): TGTGCCAGCAGCTTCGGCGGGGGCTCATGGAACACCGGGGAGCTGTTTTTT.

The chain combines TRBV9 with TRBJ2-1; 12 bases agree with TRBD2. The length of the CDR3 is 14 residues. Germline V gene sequence: CDR1 SGDLS, CDR2 YYNGEE. The junction had 7 bases not matched to a gene; V was cut back by 0 bases and J by 15 bases. CDR3 nucleotide sequence: TGTGCCAGCAGCGTAGGGACTAGCGGGGCCTACAGGTTCTTC. It yields the protein CASSVGTSGAYRFF.

The J gene is TRBJ2-7, the V gene TRBV7-2, with TRBD2 identical over 8 bases. J gave up 3 bases and V 1 base, and 5 bases lay outside the gene matches. Germline-derived CDR1 and CDR2 are SGHTA and FQGNSA. The CDR3 loop spans 15 amino acids. CDR3 sequence reads: CASSLVSGGNYEQYF. CDR3 coding DNA: TGTGCCAGCAGCTTAGTGAGCGGGGGAAACTACGAGCAGTACTTC.

The chain has TRBV7-8 and TRBJ1-2; D unresolved. V was cut by 5 bases and J by 4 bases, with 14 bases left in between. Per the germline V gene, CDR1 is SGHVS and CDR2 is FQNEAQ. This CDR3 contains 14 residues. CDR3 amino acids: CASSAGGFPYGYTF. CDR3 in DNA: TGTGCCAGCAGCGCAGGAGGGTTTCCCTATGGCTACACCTTC.

This sequence joins TRBV11-2 and TRBJ1-4; D is uncertain. The CDR3 is made up of 16 amino acids. Germline V gene lookup returns CDR1 SGHAT and CDR2 FQNNGV. Trimming removed 5 bases at V and 7 bases at J, with 20 bases between. The CDR3 DNA sequence: TGTGCCAGCAGCCCCGCGACGGACGGACTCGCTGAAAAACTGTTTTTT. Residues: CASSPATDGLAEKLFF.

CDR3 sequence reads: CSVMTGVVGGYTF. The CDR3 bases are TGCAGCGTAATGACAGGGGTGGTTGGAGGCTACACCTTC. The chain joins TRBV29-1 to TRBJ1-2; 8 bases match TRBD1. With 6 bases clipped from V and 8 bases from J, the junction kept 11 bases outside the gene matches. The CDR3 runs 13 residues. CDR1 is SQVTM and CDR2 is ANQGSEA in the germline V gene. The whole variable domain, remainder taken from reference TRBV29-1 and TRBJ1-2, is SAVISQKPSRDICQRGTSLTIQCQVDSQVTMMFWYRQQPGQSLTLIATANQGSEATYESGFVIDKFPISRPNLTFSTLTVSNMSPEDSSIYLCSVMTGVVGGYTFGSGTRLTVV.

CDR3 DNA: TGTGCCAGCAGCTTAGAGGACAGGGGGTTGGGCTACACCTTC. Amino acid sequence: CASSLEDRGLGYTF. This chain uses TRBV7-2 with TRBJ1-2; 10 bases are a match to TRBD1. Per the germline V gene, CDR1 is SGHTA and CDR2 is FQGNSA. V shed 1 base, J shed 8 bases, and the junction held 4 bases outside the gene matches. The CDR3 covers 14 residues.

The chain employs TRBV27 and TRBJ2-7; TRBD2 agrees at 10 bases. The CDR3 has 15 residues. CDR1 and CDR2 from the germline V gene are MNHEY and SMNVEV (reference sequence). With 5 bases clipped from V and 3 bases from J, the junction kept 7 bases outside the gene matches. The CDR3 nucleotides are TGTGCCAGCAGTCCCGGGACTAGCGTTGTCTACGAGCAGTACTTC. Protein sequence: CASSPGTSVVYEQYF.

The chain employs TRBV5-1 and TRBJ2-3; D gene unclear. Trimming removed 0 bases from V and 2 bases from J, with 7 bases in between. This CDR3 has 14 residues. Looked up from germline, CDR1 is SGHRS and CDR2 is YFSETQ. DNA for the CDR3: TGCGCCAGCAGCTTGGCTGTTCCCACAGATACGCAGTATTTT. The encoded protein is CASSLAVPTDTQYF.

The genes are TRBV3-1 (or the pseudogene TRBV3-2) and TRBJ2-1; a weak D match, TRBD2 (5 bases). The germline V gene has CDR1 LGHDT and CDR2 YNNKEL (reference sequence). The CDR3 extends over 11 amino acids. Deletions cut 5 bases from V and 13 bases from J, with 12 bases between. CDR3: CASSEGLYQFF. The CDR3 DNA follows: TGTGCCAGCAGCGAGGGCTTATATCAGTTCTTC.

The rearrangement uses TRBV27 and TRBJ2-2; 9 bases fit TRBD2. V lost 2 bases, J lost 7 bases, and 8 bases stayed unmatched. The CDR3 is 16 amino acids. From germline, CDR1 is MNHEY and CDR2 SMNVEV (reference sequence). In nucleotides, the CDR3 is TGTGCCAGCAGTTTAAAGCCAGCGGGGGGTGTCGGGGAGCTGTTTTTT. As protein: CASSLKPAGGVGELFF.

On this clone itself: One end of the junction is discordant with germline, which a read error may explain. V gene TRBV12-3 or TRBV12-4 combines with J gene TRBJ1-2, with TRBD1 matching 8 bases. The CDR3 contains 13 residues. The CDR3 loop is CASTHRGSYGYTF. Written as DNA, the CDR3 is TGTGCCAGCACCCACAGGGGGTCCTATGGATACACCTTC.

This chain uses TRBV5-1 with TRBJ2-6; 8 nucleotides line up with TRBD1. V dropped 4 bases and J dropped 0; count of bases not matched to a gene: 6. The length of the CDR3 is 17 residues. In germline, CDR1 is SGHRS, CDR2 YFSETQ. The CDR3 DNA reads TGCGCCAGCAGCCCGGGACAGGTCCTCTCTGGGGCCAACGTCCTGACTTTC. Amino acids: CASSPGQVLSGANVLTF.

The chain is built from TRBV28 and TRBJ2-7, with a possible D match to TRBD1 (6 bases). The length of the CDR3 is 15 residues. Germline V lookup: CDR1 MDHEN, CDR2 SYDVKM. Trimming removed 5 bases from V and 6 bases from J, with 20 bases in between. CDR3 nucleotides: TGTGCCAGCAGTACTAATGGGGGCGATCCCCCCGAGCAGTACTTC. Translation gives CASSTNGGDPPEQYF.

The rearrangement links TRBV10-2 to TRBJ2-3; 9 bases are a match to TRBD2. V gave up 3 bases and J gave up 2 bases; unmatched junction bases: 3. The CDR3 extends over 15 amino acids. Per germline, CDR1 WSHSY and CDR2 SAAADI. The CDR3 sequence is CASSDSSGATDTQYF. The CDR3 DNA sequence: TGCGCCAGCAGTGACTCTAGCGGGGCCACAGATACGCAGTATTTT.

V usage is TRBV7-2 and J usage is TRBJ2-1, with 8 bases that match TRBD2. With V trimmed by 1 base and J by 0 bases, 5 bases remained unmatched. CDR3 length equals 17 residues. The germline gives CDR1 SGHTA, CDR2 FQGNSA. The CDR3 region is CASSLGLALSSYNEQFF. CDR3 DNA sequence: TGTGCCAGCAGCTTAGGACTAGCGTTGAGCTCCTACAATGAGCAGTTCTTC.

This clone was counted a few times. The gene calls are TRBV5-6 and TRBJ2-3; D unresolved. This CDR3 is built from 12 residues. Per germline, CDR1 SGHDT and CDR2 YYEEEE. V dropped 0 bases and J dropped 8 bases, with 7 bases sitting between them. This CDR3 reads CASSLEGATQYF. The CDR3 DNA is TGTGCCAGCAGCTTGGAAGGAGCTACGCAGTATTTT. Looking up the rest from reference TRBV5-6 and TRBJ2-3 gives the full variable domain: DAGVTQSPTHLIKTRGQQVTLRCSPKSGHDTVSWYQQALGQGPQFIFQYYEEEERQRGNFPDRFSGHQFPNYSSELNVNALLLGDSALYLCASSLEGATQYFGPGTRLTVL.

CDR3 amino acids: CASTTGTEAFF. The CDR3 DNA reads as TGCGCCAGCACCACCGGTACTGAAGCTTTCTTT. This chain joins TRBV5-1 and TRBJ1-1; D remains ambiguous. Germline loops: CDR1 SGHRS, CDR2 YFSETQ. The germline V and J ends were trimmed by 6 bases and 5 bases, with 8 bases remaining between them. This CDR3 has 11 amino acids.

This clone has just a few counts. CDR3 region: CASSEVVYTDTQYF. CDR3 nucleotides: TGTGCCAGCAGTGAAGTGGTCTACACAGATACGCAGTATTTT. The chain combines TRBV2 with TRBJ2-3; no clear D. The V gene's germline CDR1 is SNHLY and CDR2 FYNNEI. This CDR3 contains 14 residues. V was pared by 1 base and J by 2 bases, with 7 bases between.

In its sample, this clone was seen a few times. This chain connects TRBV7-9 to TRBJ2-3; 14 nucleotides line up with TRBD2. Unmatched junction bases numbered 8, after V lost 5 bases and J lost 4 bases. Germline loops: CDR1 SEHNR, CDR2 FQNEAQ (reference sequence). This CDR3 is 17 amino acids long. Here the CDR3 reads CASSPGTSGGLSDTQYF. CDR3 DNA: TGTGCCAGCAGCCCTGGGACTAGCGGGGGTCTATCAGATACGCAGTATTTT.

The chain has TRBV3-1 (or the pseudogene TRBV3-2) and TRBJ1-1, with D unresolved. The CDR3 sequence is 14 residues long. The germline V gene encodes CDR1 LGHDT and CDR2 YNNKEL (reference sequence). The ends were cut back, 0 bases at V and 10 bases at J, with 15 bases in the middle. In DNA form, the CDR3 reads TGTGCCAGCAGCCAAGATCCAGGACTTCAACCAGCTTTCTTT. It yields the protein CASSQDPGLQPAFF.

V is TRBV28 and J is TRBJ1-2; D remains unclear. Looked up from germline, CDR1 is MDHEN and CDR2 is SYDVKM. The CDR3 covers 13 residues. The ends were cut back, 8 bases at V and 8 bases at J, with 18 bases in the middle. The DNA for the CDR3 is TGTGCCAGCGCCGTGAGAGGCCGGTTGGGCTACACCTTC. Its protein product is CASAVRGRLGYTF.

This chain's CDR3 is CASGLVQGYNQPQHF. Written as DNA, the CDR3 is TGTGCTAGTGGTTTGGTACAGGGATACAATCAGCCCCAGCATTTT. V usage is TRBV12-5 and J usage is TRBJ1-5; tentative D call: TRBD1 (6 bases). The CDR3 runs to 15 residues. Germline CDR1 reads LGHNT; CDR2 reads FRNRAP. The V gene lost 0 bases and the J gene lost 3 bases, with 9 bases spanning the gap.

This chain joins TRBV7-6 and TRBJ2-3; TRBD2 might be the D (7 bases). This CDR3 region has 16 residues. CDR1 and CDR2 from the germline V gene are SGHVS and FNYEAQ. Between the trimmed V and J ends, which lost 4 bases and 5 bases, there was a span of 19 bases. The CDR3 sequence is CASSSLFGGGRDTQYF. CDR3 sequence (DNA): TGTGCCAGCAGCTCCCTGTTTGGGGGGGGCCGAGATACGCAGTATTTT.

This clone was found a few times. The CDR3 is CASSGQGGILDYGYTF. DNA of the CDR3: TGTGCCAGCAGCGGACAGGGAGGGATCCTTGACTATGGCTACACCTTC. The genes are TRBV5-8 and TRBJ1-2, with 8 bases lining up with TRBD1. CDR1 is SGHTS, CDR2 YDEGEE, per germline. CDR3 size: 16 residues. The V and J ends lost 4 bases and 3 bases, in that order; junction bases with no gene match: 11.

The chain joins TRBV6-2 or TRBV6-3 to TRBJ2-3; D remains unclear. Germline-derived CDR1 and CDR2 are MNHEY and SVGEGT. V lost 4 bases and J 3 bases, leaving 2 bases between the germline ends. The CDR3 covers 11 residues. The chain's CDR3 is CASSSTDTQYF. The CDR3, as DNA: TGTGCCAGCAGTTCGACAGATACGCAGTATTTT.

The chain joins TRBV28 to TRBJ2-7; the D gene is possibly TRBD2 (7 bases). Deletions cut 3 bases from V and 0 bases from J, with 12 bases between. This CDR3 region has 15 residues. CDR1 is MDHEN, CDR2 SYDVKM, per germline. The CDR3 DNA reads as TGTGCCAGCAGTTTGGCGGGGGCCGGCTCCTACGAGCAGTACTTC. This translates into CASSLAGAGSYEQYF.